These 14 T cell receptor beta chains originate from one sample sequenced in a study of identical twins. TCRdb re-called the 5' RACE reads with MiXCR, one entry per CDR3 protein. The sample lists approximately 680,000 distinct CDR3 sequences; just over 7% were seen once. These data were also filed under a second study, of yellow fever vaccine responses in identical twins.

The specimen sequenced was PBMCs. Source of these receptors: a woman aged 18 to 35 in good health.

This clonotype was recorded many times. In DNA, the CDR3 is TGTGCCAGCGGAATCCTAGCGGGGACCCAGTACTTC. It encodes CASGILAGTQYF. The chain employs TRBV12-3 or TRBV12-4 and TRBJ2-5, with TRBD2 matching over 8 bases. V trimming: 8 bases; J trimming: 7 bases; junction bases outside the gene matches: 6. The CDR3 runs 12 residues.

This clonotype was seen a few times. CDR3 bases: TGCGCCAGCAGCGCGGGACTCCTAGGAGAGACCCAGTACTTC. Translated, it gives CASSAGLLGETQYF. V and J are TRBV5-1 and TRBJ2-5, with D perhaps TRBD2 (6 bases). The CDR3 is made up of 14 amino acids. Germline V lookup: CDR1 SGHRS, CDR2 YFSETQ. Between the trimmed V and J ends, which lost 4 bases and 4 bases, there was a span of 14 bases.

This clonotype has a handful of counts. This chain uses TRBV15 with TRBJ2-7; maybe TRBD2 (7 bases). Deletions cut 0 bases from V and 0 bases from J, with 12 bases between. The CDR3 spans 16 residues. Germline values: CDR1 LNHNV, CDR2 YYDKDF (reference sequence). The CDR3 here is CATSRDPGGSSYEQYV. The CDR3 DNA reads TGTGCCACCAGCAGAGACCCGGGGGGCAGCTCCTACGAGCAGTACGTC.

V gene TRBV2 combines with J gene TRBJ2-3, with D perhaps TRBD1 (6 bases). Trimming removed 11 bases from V and 0 bases from J, with 15 bases in between. The CDR3 sequence is 14 residues long. CDR1 and CDR2 from the germline V gene are SNHLY and FYNNEI. The CDR3 loop is CAHSGGLSTDTQYF. CDR3 nucleotide sequence: TGTGCCCACAGTGGGGGCTTAAGCACAGATACGCAGTATTTT.

The chain has TRBV9 and TRBJ2-1; TRBD2 matches 9 bases. The V segment lost 2 bases and the J segment 3 bases; nucleotides outside the gene matches: 9. Germline V gene sequence: CDR1 SGDLS, CDR2 YYNGEE. CDR3 size: 17 residues. CDR3 nucleotide sequence: TGTGCCAGCAGCGTTGATAGCGGGAGTAATTACTACAATGAGCAGTTCTTC. Residues: CASSVDSGSNYYNEQFF.

This clonotype appeared many times. This rearrangement joins TRBV5-1 to TRBJ2-7, with a weak D call TRBD1 (6 bases). This CDR3 contains 13 residues. In germline, CDR1 is SGHRS, CDR2 YFSETQ. V was pared by 4 bases and J by 6 bases, with 14 bases between. The CDR3 region is CASSQGFGPEQYF. In nucleotides, the CDR3 is TGCGCCAGCAGCCAGGGGTTCGGACCCGAGCAGTACTTC.

This clonotype was detected only a few times. CDR3 sequence reads: CSVVGTASYEQYF. CDR3 nucleotide sequence: TGCAGCGTAGTGGGGACCGCCTCCTACGAGCAGTACTTC. The chain recombines TRBV29-1 with TRBJ2-7; D tentatively fits TRBD1 or TRBD2 (5 bases each). The V end lost 6 bases, the J end lost 0 bases, and 12 bases lay between the germline ends. The CDR3 has 13 amino acids. The germline V gene has CDR1 SQVTM and CDR2 ANQGSEA.

In this sample, this clonotype turned up many times. This rearrangement joins TRBV5-1 to TRBJ1-6, with 7 bases identical to TRBD1. Germline V lookup: CDR1 SGHRS, CDR2 YFSETQ. There are 15 residues in the CDR3. V was pared by 4 bases and J by 5 bases, with 6 bases of the junction left unmatched. This CDR3 is CASSVGTVNNSPLHF. The CDR3 coding sequence is TGCGCCAGCAGCGTAGGGACAGTAAATAATTCACCCCTCCACTTT. The variable domain in full, completed from reference TRBV5-1 and TRBJ1-6, reads KAGVTQTPRYLIKTRGQQVTLSCSPISGHRSVSWYQQTPGQGLQFLFEYFSETQRNKGNFPGRFSGRQFSNSRSEMNVSTLELGDSALYLCASSVGTVNNSPLHFGNGTRLTVT.

The rearrangement links TRBV19 to TRBJ2-2; TRBD1 matches at 7 bases. J lost 5 bases, V lost 3 bases, and 6 bases had no gene match. The CDR3 contains 15 residues. Germline lookup yields CDR1 LNHDA and CDR2 SQIVND (reference sequence). CDR3: CASSMPGGLTGELFF. In nucleotides, the CDR3 is TGTGCCAGTAGTATGCCAGGGGGATTGACCGGGGAGCTGTTTTTT.

This clonotype was recorded a few times. This sequence joins TRBV7-2 and TRBJ1-1; D is unclear. In germline, CDR1 is SGHTA, CDR2 FQGNSA. CDR3 length equals 15 residues. V lost 2 bases and J lost 0, with 10 bases in between. The CDR3 region is CASSLFWVMNTEAFF. The CDR3 nucleotides are TGTGCCAGCAGCTTATTTTGGGTGATGAACACTGAAGCTTTCTTT.

This clonotype was observed many times. The chain carries TRBV7-9 and TRBJ2-7, with D perhaps matching TRBD1 or TRBD2 (5 bases each). The germline CDR1 and CDR2 sequences are SEHNR and FQNEAQ (reference sequence). The germline V and J ends were trimmed by 3 bases and 5 bases, with 14 bases remaining between them. The CDR3 consists of 14 residues. CDR3 DNA sequence: TGTGCCAGCAGCTTCACCCAGGGAGTGGACGAGCAGTACTTC. Protein product: CASSFTQGVDEQYF.

In DNA, the CDR3 is TGTGCCAGCTCACCACCACTGACGGGCGGCCGGAGAGATACGCAGTATTTT. Amino acids: CASSPPLTGGRRDTQYF. The rearrangement joins TRBV18 to TRBJ2-3; D call uncertain. Germline CDR1 and CDR2: KGHSH and LQKENI. There are 17 residues in the CDR3. Trimming pared 0 bases from V and 5 bases from J, leaving 18 bases between.

This clonotype was counted many times. The rearrangement uses TRBV12-3 or TRBV12-4 and TRBJ2-7; either TRBD1 or TRBD2 may supply D (5 bases each). This CDR3 is built from 14 residues. V lost 5 bases and J lost 4, with 15 bases in between. CDR3 sequence (DNA): TGTGCCAGCAGTGTGGGGACCTCCATTTACGAGCAGTACTTC. Translation: CASSVGTSIYEQYF.

The chain couples TRBV27 to TRBJ2-7; D unclear. The CDR3 has 12 residues. V shed 6 bases and J shed 0 bases, with 6 bases lying between them. CDR1 and CDR2 (germline): MNHEY, SMNVEV (reference sequence). DNA for the CDR3: TGTGCCAGCAGATCGAGCTCCTACGAGCAGTACTTC. Translated: CASRSSSYEQYF.